The rows below give T cell receptor beta chains drawn from one sample of a study of blood T cell repertoires in COVID-19. The data were produced by immunoSEQ multiplex PCR, yet TCRdb's version contains in-frame clones alone and is incomplete. This table has nearly 65,000 clones, around four fifths appearing once. Sequenced input: peripheral blood. These receptors were taken from a human donor in a cohort sampled during active COVID-19. Both conserved end residues are part of each CDR3. Fields, in order: CDR3 protein, V gene, clone size, J gene, D gene. The D gene is left open where the match is weak. Size tells how often a clone was seen (once, few, many) or the class of an expanded clone, and some rows leave it out.

CDR3aa: CASSTRGPRERGQQPQHF
v_gene: TRBV21-1
abundance: NA
j_gene: TRBJ1-5
d_gene: NA

CDR3aa: CASSQSVGNTEAFF
v_gene: TRBV7-3
abundance: NA
j_gene: TRBJ1-1
d_gene: NA

CDR3aa: CASSLQANEQFF
v_gene: TRBV7-2
abundance: NA
j_gene: TRBJ2-1
d_gene: NA

CDR3aa: CASSQGTGANVLTF
v_gene: TRBV4-3
abundance: NA
j_gene: TRBJ2-6
d_gene: NA

CDR3aa: CASSGGTPHVLTF
v_gene: TRBV5-6
abundance: once
j_gene: TRBJ2-6
d_gene: NA

CDR3aa: CSASSVRALTRTNEKLFF
v_gene: TRBV20-1
abundance: NA
j_gene: TRBJ1-4
d_gene: NA

CDR3aa: CASSQGFGGAGAYEQYF
v_gene: TRBV4-2
abundance: NA
j_gene: TRBJ2-7
d_gene: NA

CDR3aa: CASSSDRRDYGYTF
v_gene: TRBV5-1
abundance: NA
j_gene: TRBJ1-2
d_gene: TRBD1

CDR3aa: CASSRMGAFSYEQYF
v_gene: TRBV18
abundance: NA
j_gene: TRBJ2-7
d_gene: NA

CDR3aa: CASSNTRGPYNEQFF
v_gene: TRBV19
abundance: NA
j_gene: TRBJ2-1
d_gene: TRBD1

CDR3aa: CASSQDWTGRDSEQYF
v_gene: TRBV4-2
abundance: NA
j_gene: TRBJ2-7
d_gene: TRBD1

CDR3aa: CSVTGRNTEAFF
v_gene: TRBV29-1
abundance: NA
j_gene: TRBJ1-1
d_gene: NA

CDR3aa: CASSFPTTSGSRDEQYF
v_gene: TRBV28
abundance: NA
j_gene: TRBJ2-7
d_gene: TRBD2

CDR3aa: CASSLAQGNTGELFF
v_gene: TRBV7-9
abundance: NA
j_gene: TRBJ2-2
d_gene: NA

CDR3aa: CASSPYTGSGANVLTF
v_gene: TRBV5-6
abundance: NA
j_gene: TRBJ2-6
d_gene: NA

CDR3aa: CASRKTAKQETQYF
v_gene: TRBV6-6
abundance: once
j_gene: TRBJ2-5
d_gene: NA

CDR3aa: CASSTGILGRSNSYEQYF
v_gene: TRBV5-6
abundance: NA
j_gene: TRBJ2-7
d_gene: NA

CDR3aa: CASSYRDAETQYF
v_gene: TRBV5-4
abundance: NA
j_gene: TRBJ2-5
d_gene: NA

CDR3aa: CASSFQYGYTF
v_gene: TRBV5-6
abundance: NA
j_gene: TRBJ1-2
d_gene: NA

CDR3aa: CASSLEGALAKNIQYF
v_gene: TRBV7-2
abundance: NA
j_gene: TRBJ2-4
d_gene: NA

CDR3aa: CASSSMERHNEQFF
v_gene: TRBV27
abundance: NA
j_gene: TRBJ2-1
d_gene: NA

CDR3aa: CASSGWDSVGSPLHF
v_gene: TRBV7-9
abundance: NA
j_gene: TRBJ1-6
d_gene: NA

CDR3aa: CASSKERRQEARWDQPQHF
v_gene: TRBV21-1
abundance: NA
j_gene: TRBJ1-5
d_gene: NA

CDR3aa: CASYPPQHF
v_gene: TRBV19
abundance: NA
j_gene: TRBJ1-5
d_gene: NA

CDR3aa: CASSRDIQETQYF
v_gene: TRBV18
abundance: NA
j_gene: TRBJ2-5
d_gene: NA

CDR3aa: CASSPKDRFQYGYTF
v_gene: TRBV5-6
abundance: NA
j_gene: TRBJ1-2
d_gene: NA

CDR3aa: CASSNDRTRHNSPLHF
v_gene: TRBV19
abundance: NA
j_gene: TRBJ1-6
d_gene: NA

CDR3aa: CVRSPHRVSPNSGNTIYF
v_gene: TRBV7-5
abundance: NA
j_gene: TRBJ1-3
d_gene: NA

CDR3aa: CASSLTPYRVGGYTF
v_gene: TRBV27
abundance: NA
j_gene: TRBJ1-2
d_gene: NA

CDR3aa: CASSPNPAGGGNEKLFF
v_gene: TRBV18
abundance: NA
j_gene: TRBJ1-4
d_gene: TRBD1

CDR3aa: CASSLAGTTYEQYF
v_gene: TRBV5-1
abundance: NA
j_gene: TRBJ2-7
d_gene: TRBD2

CDR3aa: CASSLLTGTGYGYTF
v_gene: TRBV27
abundance: NA
j_gene: TRBJ1-2
d_gene: TRBD1

CDR3aa: CASSQSRTRRFGEQYF
v_gene: TRBV3-1/TRBV3-2
abundance: NA
j_gene: TRBJ2-7
d_gene: TRBD2

CDR3aa: CASSQSDGVLSGYTF
v_gene: TRBV4-3
abundance: NA
j_gene: TRBJ1-2
d_gene: NA